This T cell receptor beta chain is from a study of T cell responses to AZD1222 COVID-19 vaccine. CDR3 length equals 13 residues. V was trimmed by 3 bases and J by 7 bases, leaving 9 bases between them. Here immunoSEQ multiplex PCR was the method, and the copy in TCRdb shows in-frame clones only, minus some. The sample shows 100,000 or so clones, 85% to 90% of them seen only once. The clonotype comes from an adult in good health. The genes are TRBV12-3 or TRBV12-4 and TRBJ1-4; a weak D match, TRBD1 (5 bases). The sequences come from peripheral blood, collected on day 0 of AZD1222 vaccination. CDR3 bases: TGTGCCAGCAGTTTGCAGGGAAGTGAAAAACTGTTTTTT. Translating it yields CASSLQGSEKLFF.